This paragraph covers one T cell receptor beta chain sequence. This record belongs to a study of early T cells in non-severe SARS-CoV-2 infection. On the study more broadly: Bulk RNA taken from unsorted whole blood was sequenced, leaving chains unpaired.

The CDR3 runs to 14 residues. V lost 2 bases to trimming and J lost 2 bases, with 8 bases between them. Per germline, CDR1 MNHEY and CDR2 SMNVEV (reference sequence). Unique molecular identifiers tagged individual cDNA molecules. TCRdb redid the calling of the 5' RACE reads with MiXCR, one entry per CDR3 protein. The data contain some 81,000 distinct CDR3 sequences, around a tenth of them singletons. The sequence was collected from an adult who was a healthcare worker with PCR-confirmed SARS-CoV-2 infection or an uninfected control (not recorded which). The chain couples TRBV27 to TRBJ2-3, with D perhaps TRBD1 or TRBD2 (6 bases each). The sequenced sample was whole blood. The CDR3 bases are TGTGCCAGCAGTTTAAGGGGGGTCACAGATACGCAGTATTTT. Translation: CASSLRGVTDTQYF.